The next 4 T cell receptor beta chains were all read from a single sample in a study of CD8 T cells in ankylosing spondylitis (dated by TCRdb to the late 2010s). Receptor libraries were prepared by 5' RACE. Sequencer: Illumina HiSeq 2500. The public reads were reanalyzed by TCRdb: fastp trimming at Q25, MiXCR alignment, in-frame beta chains only. Every distinct CDR3 protein forms one entry, paired with its most common genes and DNA. This sample gives under 300,000 distinct CDR3 sequences in total; over 8.5% of them show up just once. The top ten constitute nearly 7% of the sample. The source material was blood, either unsorted or a sorted T cell fraction (not recorded which). These receptors came from a male donor with ankylosing spondylitis or in good health (not recorded which).

The chain uses TRBV7-2 and TRBJ2-7, with D possibly TRBD2 on 6 matching bases. V lost 5 bases and J lost 6, with 14 bases in between. This CDR3 has 13 residues. Germline CDR1 and CDR2: SGHTA and FQGNSA. As DNA, the CDR3 is TGTGCCAGCAGCGGCCAGTTGGAGGGCGAGCAGTACTTC. Its translation: CASSGQLEGEQYF.

This clonotype was observed many times. The chain is built from TRBV15 and TRBJ2-3; 7 bases agree with TRBD2. The CDR3 spans 15 residues. Germline V gene lookup returns CDR1 LNHNV and CDR2 YYDKDF (reference sequence). Unmatched junction bases numbered 9, after V lost 3 bases and J lost 6 bases. For the CDR3, the DNA is TGTGCCACCAGCAGGGAAATAGCGGGTGCCGATACGCAGTATTTT. Protein sequence: CATSREIAGADTQYF. Using reference TRBV15 and TRBJ2-3 for the parts outside the CDR3, the full variable domain is DAMVIQNPRYQVTQFGKPVTLSCSQTLNHNVMYWYQQKSSQAPKLLFHYYDKDFNNEADTPDNFQSRRPNTSFCFLDIRSPGLGDTAMYLCATSREIAGADTQYFGPGTRLTVL.

There are a few counts of this clonotype. The chain is built from TRBV27 and TRBJ2-1; the match to TRBD2 covers 9 bases. The CDR3 is made up of 15 amino acids. J was trimmed by 8 bases and V by 5 bases; bases with no gene match: 10. Germline V gene lookup returns CDR1 MNHEY and CDR2 SMNVEV (reference sequence). The CDR3 region is CASSPNAGGLDEQFF. The CDR3 nucleotides are TGTGCCAGCAGTCCCAATGCGGGAGGGCTGGATGAGCAGTTCTTC.

At least ten counts were recorded for this clonotype. The rearrangement uses TRBV10-3 and TRBJ2-3; 7 nucleotides align to TRBD2. Germline V gene sequence: CDR1 ENHRY, CDR2 SYGVKD. V trimming: 0 bases; J trimming: 3 bases; junction bases outside the gene matches: 3. The CDR3 contains 15 residues. The CDR3 DNA reads TGTGCCATCAGTGAGTCCGGCGGGGGAACAGATACGCAGTATTTT. Translation gives CAISESGGGTDTQYF.